The 14 T cell receptor beta chains reported below all come from one sample, sequenced in a study of shared clonotypes between healthy human individuals. Assay used: immunoSEQ multiplex PCR; TCRdb lists only in-frame clones, some missing. The table has over a million clones, roughly 80% seen once. Source material: memory CD4+ T cells sorted from blood. This sample's subset: CD45RA-negative fraction. These receptors were collected from a man younger than 35 in good health.

The V call is TRBV7-2, the J call TRBJ2-3; D unresolved. The CDR3 runs 13 residues. Germline CDR1 reads SGHTA; CDR2 reads FQGNSA. V gave up 2 bases and J gave up 6 bases, with 9 bases separating them. CDR3 sequence: CASSLPRVDTQYF. CDR3 coding DNA: TGTGCCAGCAGCTTACCCCGGGTGGATACGCAGTATTTT.

The count of this clone is one. The chain combines TRBV5-4 with TRBJ1-3; D might be TRBD1 (5 bases). The CDR3 is 16 amino acids. With 6 bases removed from V and 0 bases from J, the gap between germline ends came to 16 bases. Germline lookup yields CDR1 SGHNT and CDR2 YYREEE (reference sequence). CDR3: CASTIGGGVSGNTIYF. CDR3 DNA: TGTGCCAGCACCATTGGTGGGGGAGTCTCTGGAAACACCATATATTTT.

The V and J genes are TRBV2 and TRBJ1-1, with TRBD1 identical over 8 bases. With V trimmed by 6 bases and J by 0 bases, 3 bases remained unmatched. The CDR3 spans 14 residues. Germline V gene lookup returns CDR1 SNHLY and CDR2 FYNNEI. The CDR3 sequence is CASRNRGLNTEAFF. The CDR3 DNA sequence: TGTGCCAGCAGAAACAGGGGGTTGAACACTGAAGCTTTCTTT.

The chain links TRBV27 to TRBJ1-5; the D gene is possibly TRBD1 (6 bases). The germline CDR1 and CDR2 sequences are MNHEY and SMNVEV (reference sequence). The CDR3 runs 16 residues. V lost 3 bases and J lost 5, with 17 bases in between. The CDR3 protein is CASSFPEGTFDQPQHF. The DNA of the CDR3 is TGTGCCAGCAGTTTCCCTGAGGGGACATTCGATCAGCCCCAGCATTTT.

This chain uses TRBV18 with TRBJ2-7; D is unresolved. CDR3 length equals 13 residues. V was cut by 6 bases and J by 2 bases, with 11 bases left in between. Per the germline V gene, CDR1 is KGHSH and CDR2 is LQKENI. The CDR3 DNA is TGTGCCAGCTCCCCCCGGGCAGCCTACGAGCAGTACTTC. Protein: CASSPRAAYEQYF.

The gene calls are TRBV2 and TRBJ2-2, with 8 bases aligning to TRBD1. With 4 bases clipped from V and 9 bases from J, the junction kept 10 bases outside the gene matches. The CDR3 is made up of 15 amino acids. Germline CDR1 is SNHLY and CDR2 is FYNNEI. The DNA for the CDR3 is TGTGCCAGCAGTGCACGGACAGGGTTCGTCCGGGAGCTGTTTTTT. Amino acids: CASSARTGFVRELFF.

The chain is built from TRBV15 and TRBJ2-5; no definite D call. CDR3 length: 17 residues. Trimming removed 1 base at V and 5 bases at J, with 20 bases between. Germline-derived CDR1 and CDR2 are LNHNV and YYDKDF (reference sequence). In nucleotides, the CDR3 is TGTGCCACCAGCAGAGGCCTTCCCGGCCTCGAGGATGAGACCCAGTACTTC. Translation: CATSRGLPGLEDETQYF.

The CDR3 reads CASRDPPRYEQYF. The CDR3 DNA reads TGTGCCAGCAGGGACCCGCCGCGGTACGAGCAGTACTTC. The V and J genes are TRBV6-6 and TRBJ2-7; no firm D call. The CDR3 is 13 amino acids. Trimming removed 6 bases at V and 4 bases at J, with 13 bases between. Germline loops: CDR1 MNHNY, CDR2 SVGAGI (reference sequence).

The J gene is TRBJ1-1, the V gene TRBV5-1; maybe TRBD1 (5 bases). The CDR3 loop spans 14 amino acids. V lost 0 bases, J lost 5 bases, and 11 bases lay in between. Per the germline V gene, CDR1 is SGHRS and CDR2 is YFSETQ. As DNA, the CDR3 is TGCGCCAGCAGCTTGGACGGGGGAAGAACTGAAGCTTTCTTT. This codes for CASSLDGGRTEAFF.

This clone showed up many times. The J gene is TRBJ2-2, the V gene TRBV13, with D perhaps assigned TRBD1 or TRBD2 (5 bases each). Between the trimmed V and J ends, which lost 5 bases and 13 bases, there was a span of 23 bases. Per germline, CDR1 PRHDT and CDR2 FYEKMQ (reference sequence). This CDR3 has 15 residues. As DNA, the CDR3 is TGTGCCAGCAGCCAGACCCGGGACGGCCGTCAATCGCTGTTTTTT. This codes for CASSQTRDGRQSLFF.

This clone came up a few times. CDR3 residues: CASSLRGYNEQFF. The CDR3, as DNA: TGTGCCAGCAGCTTACGGGGATACAATGAGCAGTTCTTC. J is TRBJ2-1 and V is TRBV7-2; D may be TRBD2 (5 bases). V lost 2 bases and J lost 4, with 6 bases in between. Germline CDR1 SGHTA, CDR2 FQGNSA. The CDR3 spans 13 residues.

With respect to this clone: The germline gene is not matched at one end of the junction; a read error may be the cause. Other DNA sequences in this specimen translate into the identical CDR3. This sequence joins TRBV6-5 and TRBJ2-7; 10 bases fit TRBD1. CDR1 is MNHEY, CDR2 SVGAGI, per germline. The CDR3 sequence is 15 residues long. The CDR3 DNA reads TGTGCTAGCAGTTCCCCTGCGGGACAGGGGTACGAGCAGTACTTC. Its protein is CASSSPAGQGYEQYF.

The chain uses TRBV11-2 and TRBJ2-5, with 9 bases aligning to TRBD2. This CDR3 contains 16 residues. J lost 1 base, V lost 5 bases, and 8 bases had no gene match. The germline CDR1 and CDR2 sequences are SGHAT and FQNNGV. CDR3 amino acids: CASSPGSGGPQETQYF. CDR3 in DNA: TGTGCCAGCAGCCCCGGGAGCGGGGGGCCCCAAGAGACCCAGTACTTC.

The rearrangement uses TRBV9 and TRBJ1-2; D call uncertain. Trimming pared 0 bases from V and 5 bases from J, leaving 14 bases between. CDR1 and CDR2 from the germline V gene are SGDLS and YYNGEE. The CDR3 runs to 15 residues. CDR3 DNA: TGTGCCAGCAGCGTAGCTGAGGGAAGCACTTATGGCTACACCTTC. Its translation is CASSVAEGSTYGYTF.